This section outlines one T cell receptor beta chain sequence together with its context. V lost 7 bases to trimming and J lost 2 bases, with 15 bases between them. The CDR3 loop spans 14 amino acids. CDR1 and CDR2 (germline): MDHEN, SYDVKM. Libraries were prepared by immunoSEQ multiplex PCR; TCRdb keeps only in-frame clonotypes and omits some of them. Of a few million clones in the sample, around nine tenths were seen once. This entry belongs to a study of shared clonotypes between healthy human individuals. The V gene is TRBV28, the J gene TRBJ2-7; D possibly matches TRBD1 or TRBD2 (6 bases each). The sequence was collected from a man younger than 35 in good health. The sequencing input was naive CD4+ T cells sorted from blood. Subset defined: CD45RA+ positively selected. The CDR3, as DNA: TGTGCCAGCAAGGGGGGCGGGTCCCCCTACGAGCAGTACTTC. This encodes CASKGGGSPYEQYF.